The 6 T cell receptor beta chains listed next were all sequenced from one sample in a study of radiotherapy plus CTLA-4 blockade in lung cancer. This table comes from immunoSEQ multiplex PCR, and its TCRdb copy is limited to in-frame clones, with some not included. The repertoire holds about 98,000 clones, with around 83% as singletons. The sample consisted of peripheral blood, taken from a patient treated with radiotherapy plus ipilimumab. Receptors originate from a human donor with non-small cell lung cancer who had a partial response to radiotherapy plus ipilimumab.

The CDR3 nucleotides are TGTGCCAGCAGCTTTGGCACGGGAGTTGGAGAGACCCAGTACTTC. Its translation: CASSFGTGVGETQYF. J is TRBJ2-5 and V is TRBV7-2; possibly TRBD2 for D (6 bases). The CDR3 is made up of 15 amino acids. Trimming stripped 3 bases from V and 4 bases from J, with 15 bases between. CDR1 SGHTA and CDR2 FQGNSA come from the germline V gene. The complete variable domain, with remaining parts taken from reference TRBV7-2 and TRBJ2-5, reads GAGVSQSPSNKVTEKGKDVELRCDPISGHTALYWYRQSLGQGLEFLIYFQGNSAPDKSGLPSDRFSAERTGGSVSTLTIQRTQQEDSAVYLCASSFGTGVGETQYFGPGTRLLVL.

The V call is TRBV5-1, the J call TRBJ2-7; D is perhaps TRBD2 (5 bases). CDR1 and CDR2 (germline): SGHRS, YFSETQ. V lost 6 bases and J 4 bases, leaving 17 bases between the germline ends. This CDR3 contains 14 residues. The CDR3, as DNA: TGCGCCAGCAAAGGATCTGAGGGCGGGTACGAGCAGTACTTC. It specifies CASKGSEGGYEQYF.

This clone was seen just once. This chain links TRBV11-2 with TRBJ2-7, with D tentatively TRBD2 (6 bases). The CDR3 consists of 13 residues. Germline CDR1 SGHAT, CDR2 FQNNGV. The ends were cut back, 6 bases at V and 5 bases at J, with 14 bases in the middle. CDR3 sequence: CASRRESGDEQYF. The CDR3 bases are TGTGCCAGCAGACGGGAGTCCGGAGACGAGCAGTACTTC.

The DNA of the CDR3 is TGTGCCAGCAGTTCACTGACAGGGGGCCACGAGCAGTACTTC. Encoded protein: CASSSLTGGHEQYF. The chain joins TRBV6-6 to TRBJ2-7; 10 nucleotides agree with TRBD1. The CDR3 is 14 amino acids. CDR1 MNHNY and CDR2 SVGAGI come from the germline V gene (reference sequence). The trim removed 4 bases at V and 5 bases at J, leaving 5 bases unmatched.

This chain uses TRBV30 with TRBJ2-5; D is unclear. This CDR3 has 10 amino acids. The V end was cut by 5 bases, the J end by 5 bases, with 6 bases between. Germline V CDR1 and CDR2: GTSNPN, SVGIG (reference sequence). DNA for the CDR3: TGTGCCTGGGGCACGGAGACCCAGTACTTC. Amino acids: CAWGTETQYF.

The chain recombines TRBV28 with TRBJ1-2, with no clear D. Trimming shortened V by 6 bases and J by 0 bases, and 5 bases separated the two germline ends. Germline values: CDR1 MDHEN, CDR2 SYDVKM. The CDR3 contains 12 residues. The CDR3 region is CASSPSNYGYTF. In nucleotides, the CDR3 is TGTGCCAGCAGCCCTTCTAACTATGGCTACACCTTC.